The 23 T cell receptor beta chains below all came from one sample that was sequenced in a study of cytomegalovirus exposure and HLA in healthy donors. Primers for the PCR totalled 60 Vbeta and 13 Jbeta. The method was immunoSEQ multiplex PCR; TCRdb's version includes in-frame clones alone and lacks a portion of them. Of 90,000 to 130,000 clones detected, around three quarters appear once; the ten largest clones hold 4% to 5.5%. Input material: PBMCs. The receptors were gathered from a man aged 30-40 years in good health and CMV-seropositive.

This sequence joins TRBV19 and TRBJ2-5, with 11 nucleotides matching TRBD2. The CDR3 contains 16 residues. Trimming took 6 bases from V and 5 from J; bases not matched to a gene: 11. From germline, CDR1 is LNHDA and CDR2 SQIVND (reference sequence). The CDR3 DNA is TGTGCCAGTAGCGCCTCGGGGCTAGCGGGGGGCGAGACCCAGTACTTC. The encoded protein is CASSASGLAGGETQYF.

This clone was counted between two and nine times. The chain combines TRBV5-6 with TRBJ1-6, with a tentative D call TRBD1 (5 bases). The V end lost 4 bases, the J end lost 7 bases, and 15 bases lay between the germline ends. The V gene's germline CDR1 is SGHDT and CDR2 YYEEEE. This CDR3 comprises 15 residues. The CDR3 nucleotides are TGTGCCAGCAGCCGGACCCAGGGTCAGAATTCACCCCTCCACTTT. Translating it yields CASSRTQGQNSPLHF.

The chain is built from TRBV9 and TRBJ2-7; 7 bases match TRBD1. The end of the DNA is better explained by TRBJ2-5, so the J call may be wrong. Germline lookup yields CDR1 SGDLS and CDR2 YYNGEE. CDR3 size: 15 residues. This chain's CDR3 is CASSVEGTAQETQYF. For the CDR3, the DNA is TGTGCCAGCAGCGTAGAGGGGACAGCTCAAGAGACCCAGTACTTC.

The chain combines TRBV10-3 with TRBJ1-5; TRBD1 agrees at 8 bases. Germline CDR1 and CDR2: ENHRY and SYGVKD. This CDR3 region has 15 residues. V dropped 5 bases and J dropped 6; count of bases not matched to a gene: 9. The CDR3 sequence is CAISPDRGFGQPQHF. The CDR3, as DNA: TGTGCCATCAGTCCAGACAGGGGCTTCGGTCAGCCCCAGCATTTT.

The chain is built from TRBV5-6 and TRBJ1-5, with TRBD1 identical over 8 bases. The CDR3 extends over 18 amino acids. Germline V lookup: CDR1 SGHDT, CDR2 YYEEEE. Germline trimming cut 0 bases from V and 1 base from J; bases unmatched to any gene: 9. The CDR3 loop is CASSLGPPTGESNQPQHF. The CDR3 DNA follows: TGTGCCAGCAGCTTGGGCCCCCCGACAGGGGAAAGCAATCAGCCCCAGCATTTT. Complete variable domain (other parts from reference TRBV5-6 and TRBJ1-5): DAGVTQSPTHLIKTRGQQVTLRCSPKSGHDTVSWYQQALGQGPQFIFQYYEEEERQRGNFPDRFSGHQFPNYSSELNVNALLLGDSALYLCASSLGPPTGESNQPQHFGDGTRLSIL.

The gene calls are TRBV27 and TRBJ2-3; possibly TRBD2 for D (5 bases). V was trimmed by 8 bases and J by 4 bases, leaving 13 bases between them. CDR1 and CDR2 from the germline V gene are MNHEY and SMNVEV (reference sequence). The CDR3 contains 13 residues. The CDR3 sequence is CASGVLESDTQYF. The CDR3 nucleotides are TGTGCCAGCGGCGTACTAGAGTCAGATACGCAGTATTTT.

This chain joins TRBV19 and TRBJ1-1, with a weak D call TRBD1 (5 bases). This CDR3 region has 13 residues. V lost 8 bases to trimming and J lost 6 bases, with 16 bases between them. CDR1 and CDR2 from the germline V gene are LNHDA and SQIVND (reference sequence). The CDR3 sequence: CASAGGRSPEAFF. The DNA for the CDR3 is TGTGCCAGTGCCGGGGGGAGGTCGCCTGAAGCTTTCTTT.

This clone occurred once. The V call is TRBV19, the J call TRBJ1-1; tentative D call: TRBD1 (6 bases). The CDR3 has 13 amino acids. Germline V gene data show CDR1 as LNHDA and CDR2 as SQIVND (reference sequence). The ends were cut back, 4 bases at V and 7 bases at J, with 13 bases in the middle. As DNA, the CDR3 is TGTGCCAGTAGTAACCGGGACAATCGTGAAGCTTTCTTT. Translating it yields CASSNRDNREAFF.

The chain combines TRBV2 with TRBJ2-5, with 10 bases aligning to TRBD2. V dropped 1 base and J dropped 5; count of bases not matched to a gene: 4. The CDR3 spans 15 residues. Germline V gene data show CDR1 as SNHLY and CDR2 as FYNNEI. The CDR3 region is CASSEVAGGWETQYF. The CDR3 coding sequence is TGTGCCAGCAGTGAAGTAGCGGGGGGCTGGGAGACCCAGTACTTC. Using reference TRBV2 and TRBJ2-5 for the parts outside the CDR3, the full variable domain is EPEVTQTPSHQVTQMGQEVILRCVPISNHLYFYWYRQILGQKVEFLVSFYNNEISEKSEIFDDQFSVERPDGSNFTLKIRSTKLEDSAMYFCASSEVAGGWETQYFGPGTRLLVL.

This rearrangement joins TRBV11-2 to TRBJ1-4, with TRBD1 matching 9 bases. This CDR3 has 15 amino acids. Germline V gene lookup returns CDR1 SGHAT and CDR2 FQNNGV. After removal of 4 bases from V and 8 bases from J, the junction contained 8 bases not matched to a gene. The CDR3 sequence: CASSSWDRVGEKLFF. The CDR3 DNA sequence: TGTGCCAGCAGCTCCTGGGACAGGGTAGGGGAAAAACTGTTTTTT.

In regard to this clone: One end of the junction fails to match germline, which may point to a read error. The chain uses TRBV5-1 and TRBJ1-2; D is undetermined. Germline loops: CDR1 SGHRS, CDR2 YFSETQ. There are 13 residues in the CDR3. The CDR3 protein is CASSLETEDGYPF. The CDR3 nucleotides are TGCGCCAGCAGCTTGGAAACAGAAGATGGCTACCCCTTC.

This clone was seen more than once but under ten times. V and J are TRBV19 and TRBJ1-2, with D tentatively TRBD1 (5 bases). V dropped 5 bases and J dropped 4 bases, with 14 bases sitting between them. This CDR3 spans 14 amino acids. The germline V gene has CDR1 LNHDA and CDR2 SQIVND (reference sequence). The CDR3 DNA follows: TGTGCCAGTAGTCGAGACAGAAATCCCTATGGCTACACCTTC. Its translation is CASSRDRNPYGYTF.

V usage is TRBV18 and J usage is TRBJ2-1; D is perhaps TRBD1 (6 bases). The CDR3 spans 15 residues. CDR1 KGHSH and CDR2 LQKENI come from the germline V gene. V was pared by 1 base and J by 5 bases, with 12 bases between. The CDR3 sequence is CASSPQTRTDNEQFF. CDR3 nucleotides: TGTGCCAGCTCACCACAGACAAGGACAGACAATGAGCAGTTCTTC.

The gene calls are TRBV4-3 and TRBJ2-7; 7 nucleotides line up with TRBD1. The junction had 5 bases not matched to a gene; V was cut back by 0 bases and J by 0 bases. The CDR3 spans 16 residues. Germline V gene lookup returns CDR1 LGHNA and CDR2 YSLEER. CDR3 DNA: TGCGCCAGCAGCCAAGATCGGACAGGCCGCTCCTACGAGCAGTACTTC. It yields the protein CASSQDRTGRSYEQYF.

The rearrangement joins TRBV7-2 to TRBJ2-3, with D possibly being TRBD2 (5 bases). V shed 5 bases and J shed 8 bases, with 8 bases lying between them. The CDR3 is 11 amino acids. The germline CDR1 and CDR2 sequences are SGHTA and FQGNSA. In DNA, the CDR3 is TGTGCCAGCAGCCCAGGAGGTACGCAGTATTTT. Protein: CASSPGGTQYF.

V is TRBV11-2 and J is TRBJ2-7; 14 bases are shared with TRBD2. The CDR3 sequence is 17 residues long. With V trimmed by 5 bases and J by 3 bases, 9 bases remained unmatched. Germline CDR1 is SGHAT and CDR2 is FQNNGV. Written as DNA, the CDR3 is TGTGCCAGCAGCCCAGGACTAGCGGGGGGTCAGTTCTACGAGCAGTACTTC. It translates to CASSPGLAGGQFYEQYF.

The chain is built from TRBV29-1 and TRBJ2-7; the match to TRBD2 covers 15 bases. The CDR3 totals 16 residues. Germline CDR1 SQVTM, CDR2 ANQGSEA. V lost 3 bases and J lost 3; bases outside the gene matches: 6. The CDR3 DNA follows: TGCAGCGTTGAGGGACTAGCGGGGGGTCCCCACTACGAGCAGTACTTC. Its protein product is CSVEGLAGGPHYEQYF.

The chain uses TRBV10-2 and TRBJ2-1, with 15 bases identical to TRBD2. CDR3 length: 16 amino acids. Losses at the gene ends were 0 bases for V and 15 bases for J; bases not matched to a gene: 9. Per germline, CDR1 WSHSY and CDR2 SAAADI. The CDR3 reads CASSESTWTSGGDPFF. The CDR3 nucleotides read TGCGCCAGCAGTGAGTCGACTTGGACTAGCGGGGGGGACCCGTTCTTC.

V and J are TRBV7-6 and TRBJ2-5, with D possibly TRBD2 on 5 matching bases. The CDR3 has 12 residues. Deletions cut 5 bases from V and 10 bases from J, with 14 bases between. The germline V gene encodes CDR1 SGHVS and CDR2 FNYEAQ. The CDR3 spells CASSPKGEGQYF. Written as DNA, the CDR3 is TGTGCCAGCAGCCCAAAAGGAGAGGGCCAGTACTTC.

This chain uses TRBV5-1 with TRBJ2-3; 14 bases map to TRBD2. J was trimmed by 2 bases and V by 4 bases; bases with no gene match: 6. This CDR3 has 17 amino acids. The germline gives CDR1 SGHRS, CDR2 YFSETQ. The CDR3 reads CASSPGLAGALTDTQYF. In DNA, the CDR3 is TGCGCCAGCAGCCCGGGACTAGCGGGGGCCCTCACAGATACGCAGTATTTT.

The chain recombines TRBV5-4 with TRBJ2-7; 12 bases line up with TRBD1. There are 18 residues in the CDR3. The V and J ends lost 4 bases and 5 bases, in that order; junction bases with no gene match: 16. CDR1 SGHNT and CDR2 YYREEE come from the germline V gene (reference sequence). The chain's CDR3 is CASSQYRFRDRGRDEQYF. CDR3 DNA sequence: TGTGCCAGCAGCCAATATCGATTTAGGGACAGGGGGCGCGACGAGCAGTACTTC.

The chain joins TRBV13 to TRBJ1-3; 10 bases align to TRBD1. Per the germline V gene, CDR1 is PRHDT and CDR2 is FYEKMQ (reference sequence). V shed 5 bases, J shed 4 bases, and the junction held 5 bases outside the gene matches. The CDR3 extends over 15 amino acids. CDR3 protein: CASSQGQGTGNTIYF. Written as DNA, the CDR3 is TGTGCCAGCAGCCAGGGACAGGGGACAGGAAACACCATATATTTT.

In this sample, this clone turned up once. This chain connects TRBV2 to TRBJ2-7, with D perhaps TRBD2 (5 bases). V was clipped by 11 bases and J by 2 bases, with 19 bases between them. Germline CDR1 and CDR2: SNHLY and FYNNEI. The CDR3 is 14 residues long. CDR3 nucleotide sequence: TGTGCCGTACAACGAGGGCGCGGCACCTACGAGCAGTACTTC. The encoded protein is CAVQRGRGTYEQYF.